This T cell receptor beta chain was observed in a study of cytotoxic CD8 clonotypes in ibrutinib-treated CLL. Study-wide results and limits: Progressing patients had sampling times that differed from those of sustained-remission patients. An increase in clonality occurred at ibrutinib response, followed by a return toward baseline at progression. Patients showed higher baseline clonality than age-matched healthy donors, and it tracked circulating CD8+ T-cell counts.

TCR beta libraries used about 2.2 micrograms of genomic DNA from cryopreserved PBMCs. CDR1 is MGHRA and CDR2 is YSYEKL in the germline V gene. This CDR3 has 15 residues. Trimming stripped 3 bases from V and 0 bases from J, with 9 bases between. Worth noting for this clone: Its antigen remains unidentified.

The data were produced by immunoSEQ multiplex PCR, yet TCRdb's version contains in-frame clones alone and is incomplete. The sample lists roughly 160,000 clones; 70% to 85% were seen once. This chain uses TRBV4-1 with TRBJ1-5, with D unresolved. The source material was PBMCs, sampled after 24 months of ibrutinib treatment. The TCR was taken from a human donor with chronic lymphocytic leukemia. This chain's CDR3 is CASSQKEDSNQPQHF. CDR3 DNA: TGCGCCAGCAGCCAGAAGGAGGATAGCAATCAGCCCCAGCATTTT.